The present T cell receptor (beta chain) was sequenced within a study of T cells in localized non-small cell lung cancer. Study outcomes and limitations: Only one tumor region was sequenced, so heterogeneity remains possible. It was uninvolved adjacent lung that showed the highest T cell clonality, exceeding tumor. A raised T cell density in blood coincided with lengthier overall survival.

The table came from immunoSEQ multiplex PCR; TCRdb's copy has only in-frame clones and leaves some out. Found here are 86,000 or so clones, almost 85% of them singletons; the top ten hold approximately 3%. With respect to this clone: The antigen is undetermined.

CDR3 size: 17 residues. Between the trimmed V and J ends, which lost 0 bases and 6 bases, there was a span of 20 bases. Germline loops: CDR1 LNHNV, CDR2 YYDKDF (reference sequence). The gene calls are TRBV15 and TRBJ1-2, with a weak D call TRBD1 (5 bases). This TCR was recovered from a man between 40 and 70 years old with stage I lung adenocarcinoma. The sequences come from peripheral blood, collected before any cancer treatment. The chain's CDR3 is CATSRDLSEGHSDGYTF. The CDR3 bases are TGTGCCACCAGCAGAGATCTCTCCGAGGGGCACAGCGATGGCTACACCTTC.